The 20 T cell receptor beta chains below come from one sample, sequenced in a study of cytomegalovirus exposure and HLA in healthy donors. Using immunoSEQ multiplex PCR, the repertoire was profiled, and TCRdb retains in-frame clones only, with some absent. This sample has 110,000 to 150,000 clones, with about nine tenths found just once. The specimen was PBMCs. Receptor source: a woman in her 30s in good health and CMV-seropositive.

This clone appeared once. The chain links TRBV6-6 to TRBJ2-2; a weak D match, TRBD1 (6 bases). Germline V gene lookup returns CDR1 MNHNY and CDR2 SVGAGI (reference sequence). Trimming took 3 bases from V and 4 from J, leaving 12 bases between them. This CDR3 has 15 residues. CDR3: CASSYGRGSTGELFF. In DNA, the CDR3 is TGTGCCAGCAGTTATGGCAGGGGTAGCACCGGGGAGCTGTTTTTT.

This clone occurred once. The chain combines TRBV29-1 with TRBJ2-3, with TRBD2 as a possible D gene (6 bases). V was clipped by 6 bases and J by 2 bases, with 9 bases between them. Germline-derived CDR1 and CDR2 are SQVTM and ANQGSEA. This CDR3 is 12 amino acids long. The CDR3 sequence is CSVGLNTDTQYF. The CDR3, as DNA: TGCAGCGTAGGACTAAACACAGATACGCAGTATTTT.

The V and J genes are TRBV2 and TRBJ2-5, with 10 bases fitting TRBD2. Trimming removed 3 bases from V and 5 bases from J; junction bases left unmatched: 9. The CDR3 has 16 residues. Germline CDR1 SNHLY, CDR2 FYNNEI. The CDR3 DNA is TGTGCCAGCAGTGATCTGGCTAGCGGGAGTTACGAGACCCAGTACTTC. As protein: CASSDLASGSYETQYF.

The chain joins TRBV11-2 to TRBJ1-4; D is possibly TRBD1 (5 bases). V lost 5 bases to trimming and J lost 5 bases, with 15 bases between them. The CDR3 is made up of 15 amino acids. The germline gives CDR1 SGHAT, CDR2 FQNNGV. The CDR3 region has the DNA TGTGCCAGCAGCCCCAGGCCGGGGGGAAATGAAAAACTGTTTTTT. Translated, it gives CASSPRPGGNEKLFF.

This chain uses TRBV7-8 with TRBJ1-3; a possible D gene is TRBD1 (6 bases). The germline V and J ends were trimmed by 3 bases and 0 bases, with 6 bases remaining between them. The CDR3 contains 14 residues. Germline CDR1 reads SGHVS; CDR2 reads FQNEAQ. For the CDR3, the DNA is TGTGCCAGCAGCTTGACAGGCTCTGGAAACACCATATATTTT. Its translation: CASSLTGSGNTIYF.

Only one count was recorded for this clone. V gene TRBV6-4 combines with J gene TRBJ2-1; a possible D gene is TRBD1 (5 bases). V was cut by 5 bases and J by 2 bases, with 13 bases left in between. From germline, CDR1 is MRHNA and CDR2 SNTAGT. The CDR3 sequence is 15 residues long. In DNA form, the CDR3 reads TGTGCCAGCAGTTTTGACAGACCTACCTACAATGAGCAGTTCTTC. Protein: CASSFDRPTYNEQFF.

V usage is TRBV15 and J usage is TRBJ2-5; no definite D call. The CDR3 has 15 amino acids. V was cut by 1 base and J by 1 base, with 10 bases left in between. Germline V lookup: CDR1 LNHNV, CDR2 YYDKDF (reference sequence). CDR3 region: CATSRGEEFQETQYF. CDR3 DNA: TGTGCCACCAGCAGAGGAGAAGAATTCCAAGAGACCCAGTACTTC.

The chain joins TRBV2 to TRBJ1-2; D is undetermined. The V and J ends lost 6 bases and 0 bases respectively, with 8 bases between them. Germline CDR1 is SNHLY and CDR2 is FYNNEI. The CDR3 contains 13 residues. CDR3 nucleotide sequence: TGTGCCAGCAGGTCTTTAGCTAACTATGGCTACACCTTC. This encodes CASRSLANYGYTF.

This chain links TRBV29-1 with TRBJ2-7; perhaps TRBD1 as D (6 bases). This CDR3 is built from 14 residues. Germline-derived CDR1 and CDR2 are SQVTM and ANQGSEA. V lost 1 base, J lost 1 base, and 11 bases lay in between. The CDR3 sequence: CSVEAGGDSYEQYF. The CDR3 region has the DNA TGCAGCGTTGAAGCTGGGGGCGATTCCTACGAGCAGTACTTC.

V is TRBV4-1 and J is TRBJ2-3, with 7 bases fitting TRBD2. The germline V gene encodes CDR1 MGHRA and CDR2 YSYEKL. Trimming removed 1 base from V and 4 bases from J; junction bases left unmatched: 5. The CDR3 runs to 15 residues. CDR3 bases: TGCGCCAGCAGCCAAGTGGGAGGGCTCCCAGATACGCAGTATTTT. It translates to CASSQVGGLPDTQYF.

V is TRBV6-5 and J is TRBJ1-2; D perhaps matches TRBD1 (5 bases). CDR3 length equals 14 residues. V dropped 2 bases and J dropped 8 bases, with 15 bases sitting between them. The germline CDR1 and CDR2 sequences are MNHEY and SVGAGI. CDR3 in DNA: TGTGCCAGCAGTTACGGCCCGCTGGGGGGAGGCTACACCTTC. It translates to CASSYGPLGGGYTF.

The V call is TRBV28, the J call TRBJ2-6, with TRBD2 identical over 7 bases. Unmatched junction bases numbered 1, after V lost 8 bases and J lost 0 bases. This CDR3 is built from 14 residues. Per germline, CDR1 MDHEN and CDR2 SYDVKM. The CDR3 bases are TGTGCCAGCGGGGAGGGCTCTGGGGCCAACGTCCTGACTTTC. Encoded protein: CASGEGSGANVLTF.

Only one count was recorded for this clone. This chain uses TRBV7-2 with TRBJ1-3; 9 nucleotides match TRBD1. The CDR3 runs 14 residues. The germline CDR1 and CDR2 sequences are SGHTA and FQGNSA. V trimming: 4 bases; J trimming: 8 bases; junction bases outside the gene matches: 6. DNA of the CDR3: TGTGCCAGCAGCTCGATAGGACAGGGGCACACCATATATTTT. Its translation is CASSSIGQGHTIYF. Based on the CDR3 plus reference TRBV7-2 and TRBJ1-3, the full variable domain is GAGVSQSPSNKVTEKGKDVELRCDPISGHTALYWYRQSLGQGLEFLIYFQGNSAPDKSGLPSDRFSAERTGGSVSTLTIQRTQQEDSAVYLCASSSIGQGHTIYFGEGSWLTVV.

This clone was counted a single time. The chain links TRBV5-1 to TRBJ1-1; 9 bases align to TRBD1. This CDR3 spans 15 amino acids. Germline CDR1 SGHRS, CDR2 YFSETQ. The ends lost 3 bases at V and 3 bases at J; junction bases unmatched: 6. The CDR3 sequence is CASSSTGTGYTEAFF. CDR3 coding DNA: TGCGCCAGCAGCTCCACCGGGACAGGGTACACTGAAGCTTTCTTT.

This chain joins TRBV5-1 and TRBJ2-7, with D possibly being TRBD1 (7 bases). Trimming cost V 0 bases and J 3 bases, with 13 bases left between them. The CDR3 runs 15 residues. CDR1 and CDR2 from the germline V gene are SGHRS and YFSETQ. The CDR3 loop is CASSLEDRDFYEQYF. Written as DNA, the CDR3 is TGCGCCAGCAGCTTGGAAGACAGGGACTTCTACGAGCAGTACTTC.

This clone was recorded only once. Additional DNA sequences in this sample encode the identical CDR3. The chain joins TRBV11-2 to TRBJ1-5, with D maybe TRBD1 (5 bases). The germline V and J ends were trimmed by 1 base and 2 bases, with 9 bases remaining between them. This CDR3 region has 15 residues. CDR1 is SGHAT and CDR2 is FQNNGV in the germline V gene. CDR3 nucleotide sequence: TGTGCCAGCAGCTTAGGGCAGGGTGGCAATCAGCCCCAGCATTTT. Translated: CASSLGQGGNQPQHF.

Here the CDR3 reads CASSPLGEANEQFF. CDR3 in DNA: TGTGCCAGCTCACCATTGGGGGAGGCGAATGAGCAGTTCTTC. The V gene is TRBV18, the J gene TRBJ2-1, with D possibly matching TRBD2 (6 bases). Trimming stripped 2 bases from V and 7 bases from J, with 12 bases between. Germline CDR1 and CDR2: KGHSH and LQKENI. The CDR3 length is 14 residues.

The genes are TRBV28 and TRBJ1-2; perhaps TRBD1 as D (6 bases). Trimming took off 2 bases at V and 8 bases at J, with 12 bases between the two ends. This CDR3 region has 13 residues. Germline-derived CDR1 and CDR2 are MDHEN and SYDVKM. The CDR3 region has the DNA TGTGCCAGCAGTTTAAACAGGGCGTCCGGCTACACCTTC. It codes for CASSLNRASGYTF.

V and J are TRBV27 and TRBJ2-7, with TRBD1 identical over 8 bases. This CDR3 comprises 13 residues. CDR1 is MNHEY and CDR2 is SMNVEV in the germline V gene (reference sequence). J lost 4 bases, V lost 5 bases, and 4 bases had no gene match. CDR3 region: CASSPGQGYEQYF. For the CDR3, the DNA is TGTGCCAGCAGTCCAGGACAGGGTTACGAGCAGTACTTC.

V usage is TRBV4-1 and J usage is TRBJ2-7, with D unresolved. The CDR3 consists of 14 residues. CDR1 and CDR2 (germline): MGHRA, YSYEKL. V was clipped by 4 bases and J by 2 bases, with 12 bases between them. CDR3 nucleotides: TGCGCCAGCAGCCCCGAGGCGGCTACCTACGAGCAGTACTTC. It codes for CASSPEAATYEQYF.